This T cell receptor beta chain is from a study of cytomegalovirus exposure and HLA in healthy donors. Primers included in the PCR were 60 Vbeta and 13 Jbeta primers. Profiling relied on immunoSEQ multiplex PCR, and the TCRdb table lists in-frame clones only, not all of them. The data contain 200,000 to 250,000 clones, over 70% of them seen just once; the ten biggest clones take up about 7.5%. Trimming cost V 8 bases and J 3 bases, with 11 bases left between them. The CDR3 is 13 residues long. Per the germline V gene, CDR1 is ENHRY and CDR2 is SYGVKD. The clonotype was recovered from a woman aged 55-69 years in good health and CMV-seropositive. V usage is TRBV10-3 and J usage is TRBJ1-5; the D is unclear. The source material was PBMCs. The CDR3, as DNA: TGTGCCATCCGACTTAGCGTCAATCAGCCCCAGCATTTT. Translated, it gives CAIRLSVNQPQHF.